This paragraph reports one T cell receptor beta chain. Germline CDR1 is SEHNR and CDR2 is FQNEAQ (reference sequence). The CDR3 has 15 residues. Trimming left V 5 bases short and J 6 bases short, with 18 bases between. This specimen belongs to a study of blood T cell repertoires in COVID-19. Profiling relied on immunoSEQ multiplex PCR, and the TCRdb table lists in-frame clones only, not all of them. The table lists around 150,000 clones, approximately 88% of them singletons. Sequenced: peripheral blood. This sequence was found in a man aged 55 to 70 with active or convalescent COVID-19. The chain uses TRBV7-9 and TRBJ2-3, with D maybe TRBD2 (6 bases). The CDR3 protein is CASSRGAGGRDTQYF. Here the CDR3 DNA reads TGTGCCAGCAGCCGAGGAGCGGGTGGTAGGGATACGCAGTATTTT.